The sequence of this T cell receptor beta chain was determined in a study of T-cell memory formation after mild COVID-19. Study-level findings and limits: Balance between CD4 and CD8 was seen in clones contracting day 15 to 85, and a CD4+ lean was seen in later expanders. Chiefly within CM and EM were the contracting CD4+ clones; CD8+ ones were within EMRA.

Ten or more counts support this clonotype. Its specificity is not known. CDR3 length equals 13 residues. CDR1 MNHEY and CDR2 SVGAGI come from the germline V gene. Trimming removed 4 bases from V and 13 bases from J; junction bases left unmatched: 9. TCRdb itself ran the 5' RACE reads through MiXCR, one entry per CDR3 protein. The sample has 300,000 to 400,000 distinct CDR3 sequences, approximately 14% seen once. The TCR originated in a man aged 18 to 29 who had mild COVID-19 (a few samples of this study predate the infection). Cell type and time point are not known. This sequence joins TRBV6-5 and TRBJ2-1, with 8 bases aligning to TRBD1. Material for sequencing was PBMCs or a T cell subset sorted from them (not recorded which). CDR3: CASSSITGTGQFF. In nucleotides, the CDR3 is TGTGCCAGCAGTTCCATCACCGGGACAGGACAGTTCTTC.